This record concerns one T cell receptor beta chain sequence. Indicated time point: new active TB diagnosis, blood taken before or within 7 days of starting treatment. This record belongs to a study of T cells in tuberculosis. CDR1 and CDR2 (germline): MGHRA, YSYEKL. The germline V and J ends were trimmed by 4 bases and 5 bases, with 14 bases remaining between them. This CDR3 spans 14 amino acids. Generated by immunoSEQ multiplex PCR, the TCRdb table keeps only in-frame clones and is missing some. The sample yields about 33,000 clones, 92% seen once. The clonotype comes from an adult with tuberculosis. Some clones in this sample may be carry-over from other donors' samples. The sample was PBMCs, taken at tuberculosis diagnosis. The chain couples TRBV4-1 to TRBJ2-5; a weak D match, TRBD2 (6 bases). The CDR3 nucleotides are TGCGCCAGCAGCCGACTAGAGGGCAGTGAGACCCAGTACTTC. This translates into CASSRLEGSETQYF.